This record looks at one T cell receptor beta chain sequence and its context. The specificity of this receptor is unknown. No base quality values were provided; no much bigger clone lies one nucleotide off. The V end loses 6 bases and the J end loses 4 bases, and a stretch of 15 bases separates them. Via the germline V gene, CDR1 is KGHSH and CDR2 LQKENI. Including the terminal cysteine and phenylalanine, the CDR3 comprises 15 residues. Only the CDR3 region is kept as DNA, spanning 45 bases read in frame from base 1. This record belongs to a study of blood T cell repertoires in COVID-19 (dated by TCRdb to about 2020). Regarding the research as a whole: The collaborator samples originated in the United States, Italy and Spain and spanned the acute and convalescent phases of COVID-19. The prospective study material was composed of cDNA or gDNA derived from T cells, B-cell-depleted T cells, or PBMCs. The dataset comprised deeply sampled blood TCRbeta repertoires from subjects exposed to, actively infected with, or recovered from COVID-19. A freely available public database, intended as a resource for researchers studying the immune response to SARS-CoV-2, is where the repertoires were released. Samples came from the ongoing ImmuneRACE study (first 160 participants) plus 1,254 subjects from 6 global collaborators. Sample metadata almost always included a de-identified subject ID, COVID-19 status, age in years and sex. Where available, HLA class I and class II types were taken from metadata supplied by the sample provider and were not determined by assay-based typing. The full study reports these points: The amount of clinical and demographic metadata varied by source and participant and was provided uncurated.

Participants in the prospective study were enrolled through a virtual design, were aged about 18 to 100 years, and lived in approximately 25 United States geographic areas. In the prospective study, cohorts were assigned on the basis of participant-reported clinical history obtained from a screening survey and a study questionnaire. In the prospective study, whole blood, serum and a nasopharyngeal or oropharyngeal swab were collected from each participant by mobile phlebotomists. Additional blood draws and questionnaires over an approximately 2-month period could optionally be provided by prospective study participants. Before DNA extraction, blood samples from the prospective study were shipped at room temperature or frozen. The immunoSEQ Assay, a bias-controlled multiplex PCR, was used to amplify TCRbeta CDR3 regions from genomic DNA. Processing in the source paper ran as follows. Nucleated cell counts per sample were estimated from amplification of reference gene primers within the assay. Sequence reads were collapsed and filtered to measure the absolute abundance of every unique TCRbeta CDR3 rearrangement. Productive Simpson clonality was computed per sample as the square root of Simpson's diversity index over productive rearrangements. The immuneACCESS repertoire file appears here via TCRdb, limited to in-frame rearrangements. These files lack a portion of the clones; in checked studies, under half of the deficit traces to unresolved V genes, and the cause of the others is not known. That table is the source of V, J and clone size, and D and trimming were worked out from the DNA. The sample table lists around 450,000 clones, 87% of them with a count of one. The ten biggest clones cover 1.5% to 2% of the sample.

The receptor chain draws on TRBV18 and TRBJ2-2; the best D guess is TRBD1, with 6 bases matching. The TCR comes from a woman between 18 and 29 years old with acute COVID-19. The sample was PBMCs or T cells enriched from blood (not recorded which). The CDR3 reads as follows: CASSPGQTGTGELFF. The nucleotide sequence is TGTGCCAGCTCCCCCGGACAGACGGGCACCGGGGAGCTGTTTTTT.